Listed here is a single TCR beta chain. The data originate from a study of blood T cell repertoires in COVID-19. The overall study: The samples span acute and convalescent COVID-19 from the United States, Italy and Spain. The analysed material was cDNA or gDNA that came from T cells, B-cell-depleted T cells, or PBMCs.

Profiling relied on immunoSEQ multiplex PCR, and the TCRdb table lists in-frame clones only, not all of them. The sample lists 200,000 to 300,000 clones, roughly 85% occurring once. The V gene end was trimmed by 7 bases and the J gene end by 1 base; junction bases not matched to a gene: 3. The V gene's germline CDR1 is MNHEY and CDR2 SVGAGI. The CDR3 sequence is 13 residues long. The chain combines TRBV6-5 with TRBJ1-2; 7 positions match TRBD1. The TCR sequence derives from a man between 18 and 35 years old with active or convalescent COVID-19. Input material: peripheral blood. The CDR3 region is CASNRQGNYGYTF. DNA of the CDR3: TGTGCCAGCAACCGACAGGGTAACTATGGCTACACCTTC.